This TCR beta chain comes out of a study of cytomegalovirus exposure and HLA in healthy donors. A remark on this clone: Its antigen is unknown.

Germline-derived CDR1 and CDR2 are MNHEY and SVGAGI. V was shortened by 0 bases and J by 4 bases, with 12 bases between the two germline ends. The CDR3 contains 15 residues. With 60 Vbeta and 13 Jbeta primers, the PCR was carried out. Profiled with immunoSEQ multiplex PCR; TCRdb holds only in-frame clones, not every one. This sample yields about 160,000 clones, of which just over 70% are seen a single time; 4.7% belongs to the top ten. Findings and limits, study-wide: Common viral pathogens seemed, in a later analysis, to connect with several of the most significant clusters.

This clonotype was sampled from a man aged 18 to 30 in good health and CMV-seropositive. The sample was PBMCs. The V gene is TRBV6-5, the J gene TRBJ1-1; D perhaps matches TRBD1 (5 bases). CDR3 in DNA: TGTGCCAGCAGTTACTCGGCCAGGGTAGGCACTGAAGCTTTCTTT. Translation: CASSYSARVGTEAFF.